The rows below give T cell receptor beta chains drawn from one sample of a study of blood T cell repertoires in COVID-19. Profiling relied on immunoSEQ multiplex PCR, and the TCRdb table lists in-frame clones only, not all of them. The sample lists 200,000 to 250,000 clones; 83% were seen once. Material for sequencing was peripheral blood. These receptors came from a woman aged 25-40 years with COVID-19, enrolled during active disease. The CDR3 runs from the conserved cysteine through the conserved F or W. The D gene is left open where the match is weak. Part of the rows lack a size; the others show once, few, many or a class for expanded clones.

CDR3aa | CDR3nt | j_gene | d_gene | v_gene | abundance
CASSYERGGYEQYF | TGTGCCAGCAGTTACGAGCGGGGGGGCTACGAGCAGTACTTC | TRBJ2-7 | TRBD2 | TRBV6-2/TRBV6-3 | NA
CASGRQQETQYF | TGTGCCAGCGGACGACAGCAAGAGACCCAGTACTTC | TRBJ2-5 | NA | TRBV12-3/TRBV12-4 | NA
CASSRTGGTGELFF | TGTGCCAGCAGTAGGACAGGAGGCACCGGGGAGCTGTTTTTT | TRBJ2-2 | TRBD1 | TRBV27 | few
CASSAPTAGEDEQYF | TGTGCCAGCAGCGCCCCCACAGCGGGAGAGGACGAGCAGTACTTC | TRBJ2-7 | TRBD2 | TRBV9 | NA
CATNRGRDEQFF | TGTGCCACCAACAGGGGGCGGGATGAGCAGTTCTTC | TRBJ2-1 | TRBD1 | TRBV4-2 | NA
CASSPFSGGRDGELFF | TGCGCCAGCAGCCCCTTTTCGGGGGGGCGAGACGGGGAGCTGTTTTTT | TRBJ2-2 | TRBD2 | TRBV4-3 | few
CASSRDRQETQYF | TGTGCCAGCAGTCGGGACAGACAAGAGACCCAGTACTTC | TRBJ2-5 | TRBD1 | TRBV6-5 | NA
CASIGQREGLNEQFF | TGTGCCAGCATTGGGCAGCGGGAGGGCCTCAATGAGCAGTTCTTC | TRBJ2-1 | TRBD2 | TRBV2 | once
CASSQVETYEQYF | TGCGCCAGCAGCCAAGTTGAGACCTACGAGCAGTACTTC | TRBJ2-7 | NA | TRBV4-1 | few
CASSYQGTGRAEQYF | TGTGCCAGCAGTTACCAAGGGACAGGGAGAGCCGAGCAGTACTTC | TRBJ2-7 | TRBD1 | TRBV6-5 | NA
CASSAHGTGRLSYNEQFF | TGTGCCAGCAGTGCCCACGGGACAGGGAGACTCTCCTACAATGAGCAGTTCTTC | TRBJ2-1 | TRBD1 | TRBV6-1 | NA
CASSLVLLDSVSNSPLHF | TGTGCCAGCAGCTTAGTTTTATTGGACAGCGTATCTAATTCACCCCTCCACTTT | TRBJ1-6 | NA | TRBV7-2 | NA
CASSPRQGGTGELFF | TGTGCCAGTAGTCCCAGACAGGGCGGCACCGGGGAGCTGTTTTTT | TRBJ2-2 | TRBD1 | TRBV19 | once
CASSQDRGGGPTDTQYF | TGCGCCAGCAGCCAAGATCGTGGGGGGGGCCCCACAGATACGCAGTATTTT | TRBJ2-3 | NA | TRBV4-3 | NA
CASGHLAGMREQYF | TGCGCCAGCGGACATCTAGCGGGAATGCGCGAGCAGTACTTC | TRBJ2-7 | TRBD2 | TRBV4-1 | NA
CASSEGQLAVMETQYF | TGTGCCAGCAGCGAAGGACAACTAGCGGTAATGGAGACCCAGTACTTC | TRBJ2-5 | TRBD2 | TRBV7-9 | NA
CASSLSQGYYEQYF | TGTGCCAGCAGCTTGTCCCAGGGTTACTACGAGCAGTACTTC | TRBJ2-7 | NA | TRBV5-5 | NA